This T cell receptor beta chain was sequenced during a study of monozygotic twins with inflammatory bowel disease. Study conclusions and caveats: Concordance status among twins (concordant versus discordant) showed no link to repertoire similarity, possibly from limited power. The data did not back a single strong IBD-associated clonotype or signal.

Looked up from germline, CDR1 is DFQATT and CDR2 is SNEGSKA (reference sequence). The CDR3 covers 13 residues. A remark on this clonotype: Its antigen is unidentified.

Used for each TCR library was 3500 ng of total RNA. TCRdb re-analyzed the 5' RACE reads; it lists each CDR3 protein once, without DNA. The sample has about 160,000 distinct CDR3 sequences, and its top ten clones hold roughly 2.6%. The chain is built from TRBV20-1 and TRBJ2-2; TCRdb calls TRBD1, which cannot be checked without DNA. The receptor was isolated from a human donor with ulcerative colitis or Crohn's disease, or a healthy co-twin of an affected twin (not recorded which). The sample taken for sequencing was blood. CDR3 region: CSARGPGGGELFF.